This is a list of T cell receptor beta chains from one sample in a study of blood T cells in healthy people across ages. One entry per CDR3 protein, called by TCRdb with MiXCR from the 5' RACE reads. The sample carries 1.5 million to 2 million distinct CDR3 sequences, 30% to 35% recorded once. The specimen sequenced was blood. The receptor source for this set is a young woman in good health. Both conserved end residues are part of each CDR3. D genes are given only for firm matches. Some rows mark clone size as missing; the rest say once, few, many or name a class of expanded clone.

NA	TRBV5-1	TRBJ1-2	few	TGCGCCAGCAGGGGAACGTCGGAGGGCTACACCTTC	CASRGTSEGYTF
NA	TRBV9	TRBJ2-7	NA	TGTGCCAGCAGCCCACAGGACGGGGCTTGGACTGGGGACGAGCAGTACTTC	CASSPQDGAWTGDEQYF
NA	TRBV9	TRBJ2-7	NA	TGTGCCAGCAGCGGAACAACTGAGGATCCCTACGAGCAGTACTTC	CASSGTTEDPYEQYF
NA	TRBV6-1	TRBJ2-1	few	TGTGCCAGCAGAGGAGATTCAACGACGGATTACAATGAGCAGTTCTTC	CASRGDSTTDYNEQFF
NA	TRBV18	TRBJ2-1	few	TGTGCCAGCTCCCCTCGGGACCGTCGCATTGGTGAGCAGTTCTTC	CASSPRDRRIGEQFF
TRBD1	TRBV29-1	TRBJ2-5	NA	TGCAGCGTTGAGGACAGGGGGCTTGGGGAGACCCAGTACTTC	CSVEDRGLGETQYF
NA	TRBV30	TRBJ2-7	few	TGTGCCTGGAGTAGAGCGGACAGCTCCTACGAGCAGTACTTC	CAWSRADSSYEQYF
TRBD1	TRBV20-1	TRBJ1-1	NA	TGCAGTGTTCCCCGGACAGGAGGAACTGAAGCTTTCTTT	CSVPRTGGTEAFF
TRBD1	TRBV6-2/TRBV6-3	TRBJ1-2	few	TGTGCCAGCACCCCCGGGACAGGGAAACTAGTGTACTATGGCTACACCTTC	CASTPGTGKLVYYGYTF
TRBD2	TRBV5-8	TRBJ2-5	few	TGTGCCAGCAGCTTGGGGGAGCGGGGTTACCAAGAGACCCAGTACTTC	CASSLGERGYQETQYF
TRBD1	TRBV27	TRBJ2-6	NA	TGTGCCAGCAGTTTATCGGTCCATGGACAGGGAGCTGGGGCCAACGTCCTGACTTTC	CASSLSVHGQGAGANVLTF
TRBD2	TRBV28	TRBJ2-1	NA	TGTGCCAGCAGTTCCCAGGGGCCGGGACTAGCGGTCGCGCCCCTCCCGTACAATGAGCAGTTCTTC	CASSSQGPGLAVAPLPYNEQFF
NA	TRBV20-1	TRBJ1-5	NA	TGCAGTGCTAGAGCAGGGGAGCAGCCCCAGCATTTT	CSARAGEQPQHF
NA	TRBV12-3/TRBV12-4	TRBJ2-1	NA	TGTGCCAGCAGTTCGGGACATGGCGATGAGCAGTTCTTC	CASSSGHGDEQFF
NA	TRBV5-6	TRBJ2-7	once	TGTGCCAGCGGCTGGGGACCCACTGGGGAGCAGTACTTC	CASGWGPTGEQYF
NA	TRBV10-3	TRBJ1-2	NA	TGTGCCACCGGCCCCGTGGACAGTTATGGCTACACCTTC	CATGPVDSYGYTF